One sample yielded the 22 T cell receptor beta chains listed below, sequenced in a study of T cell repertoires in cytomegalovirus infection (dated by TCRdb to 2018 to 2020). No antigen has been identified for these receptors. The treatment or condition label here, explained by the study, means: in vitro stimulation with specific CMV peptide epitopes to enrich CMV-specific T cells. The data were produced on an Illumina HiSeq 1500. TCRdb trimmed public reads at Q25 via fastp, called clones via MiXCR and kept in-frame beta chains. Here each entry gathers all rows of one CDR3 protein and keeps the most common genes and DNA. This sample holds about 830,000 distinct CDR3 sequences; roughly 33% were observed only once. The ten largest clonotypes hold 9.5% to 15% of the sample. The sample in question was cultured CD8+ T cells from PBMCs, obtained from culture after CMV antigen stimulation. Receptors were obtained from a human donor in good health (CMV status not recorded). Some clones in this sample may be carry-over from other donors' samples.

This clonotype was counted at least ten times. This chain joins TRBV25-1 and TRBJ2-5; 11 bases align to TRBD1. Trimming removed 6 bases from V and 7 bases from J; junction bases left unmatched: 4. This CDR3 comprises 13 residues. CDR1 is MGHDK and CDR2 is SYGVNS in the germline V gene. The CDR3 bases are TGTGCCAGCAGCGGGACAGGGGGTCGGACCCAGTACTTC. This gives the protein CASSGTGGRTQYF.

Comments on this clonotype: One end of the junction is discordant with germline, which a read error may explain. The chain links TRBV7-9 to TRBJ1-2; D is possibly TRBD1 (5 bases). The CDR3 is made up of 15 amino acids. The germline CDR1 and CDR2 sequences are SEHNR and FQNEAQ (reference sequence). The CDR3, as DNA: TGTACCAGCACCTTAGAAGCCGGGACCGGACGGGGCTACACCTTC. Encoded protein: CTSTLEAGTGRGYTF.

The chain has TRBV7-9 and TRBJ1-4; perhaps TRBD1 as D (5 bases). Germline V gene data show CDR1 as SEHNR and CDR2 as FQNEAQ (reference sequence). The CDR3 has 16 amino acids. V lost 3 bases, J lost 0 bases, and 11 bases lay in between. CDR3 nucleotides: TGTGCCAGCAGCTTCTCGGACACAGCAACTAATGAAAAACTGTTTTTT. Its protein product is CASSFSDTATNEKLFF.

This rearrangement joins TRBV2 to TRBJ2-7; D not certain. Trimming took off 4 bases at V and 6 bases at J, with 16 bases between the two ends. The CDR3 extends over 14 amino acids. Germline V gene sequence: CDR1 SNHLY, CDR2 FYNNEI. The CDR3 reads CASSGDPPPGEQYF. CDR3 nucleotide sequence: TGTGCCAGCAGTGGGGATCCCCCCCCGGGCGAGCAGTACTTC. Together with reference TRBV2 and TRBJ2-7, the CDR3 gives the full variable domain: EPEVTQTPSHQVTQMGQEVILRCVPISNHLYFYWYRQILGQKVEFLVSFYNNEISEKSEIFDDQFSVERPDGSNFTLKIRSTKLEDSAMYFCASSGDPPPGEQYFGPGTRLTVT.

The chain is built from TRBV2 and TRBJ2-7; D perhaps matches TRBD1 (9 bases). The CDR3 spans 14 residues. V was clipped by 5 bases and J by 9 bases, with 20 bases between them. CDR1 and CDR2 (germline): SNHLY, FYNNEI. DNA for the CDR3: TGTGCCAGCAGTCGGGGGGGACAGGGACCCTGGCAGTACTTC. This gives the protein CASSRGGQGPWQYF.

This sequence joins TRBV4-1 and TRBJ1-6, with D tentatively TRBD1 (5 bases). This CDR3 comprises 17 residues. The V end lost 1 base, the J end lost 6 bases, and 16 bases lay between the germline ends. Germline V CDR1 and CDR2: MGHRA, YSYEKL. CDR3 in DNA: TGCGCCAGCAGCCAAGGAAGGGGTCCAGGGACTAATTCACCCCTCCACTTT. This translates into CASSQGRGPGTNSPLHF.

This clonotype was counted a few times. The V gene is TRBV7-6, the J gene TRBJ2-1; 14 bases are a match to TRBD2. Losses at the gene ends were 3 bases for V and 7 bases for J; bases not matched to a gene: 2. Germline V gene sequence: CDR1 SGHVS, CDR2 FNYEAQ. CDR3 length: 15 amino acids. CDR3 DNA: TGTGCCAGCAGCTTTGGGACTAGCGGGAGTAATGAGCAGTTCTTC. Protein sequence: CASSFGTSGSNEQFF.

The chain is built from TRBV19 and TRBJ2-1, with 9 bases that match TRBD2. Germline CDR1 is LNHDA and CDR2 is SQIVND (reference sequence). The CDR3 runs 11 residues. V shed 10 bases, J shed 9 bases, and the junction held 4 bases outside the gene matches. CDR3 in DNA: TGTGCCACCCGCGGGGGGGTTGAGCAGTTCTTC. This gives the protein CATRGGVEQFF.

The CDR3: CASNMQGLVHGYTF. CDR3 in DNA: TGTGCCAGCAATATGCAGGGTTTAGTCCATGGCTACACCTTC. V usage is TRBV12-3 or TRBV12-4 and J usage is TRBJ1-2, with D perhaps TRBD1 (5 bases). V was shortened by 7 bases and J by 6 bases, with 18 bases between the two germline ends. The CDR3 is made up of 14 amino acids.

The chain recombines TRBV2 with TRBJ1-2; tentatively, D is TRBD1 (6 bases). Trimming left V 8 bases short and J 6 bases short, with 16 bases between. The CDR3 is made up of 13 amino acids. Germline lookup yields CDR1 SNHLY and CDR2 FYNNEI. The CDR3 DNA follows: TGTGCCAGCGTCGGGGGCAGGGTTGATGGCTACACCTTC. This codes for CASVGGRVDGYTF.

This clonotype was seen repeatedly, ten times or more. J is TRBJ1-1 and V is TRBV7-6, with D maybe TRBD1 (6 bases). Germline values: CDR1 SGHVS, CDR2 FNYEAQ. The V gene lost 6 bases and the J gene lost 6 bases, with 14 bases spanning the gap. The CDR3 is 13 amino acids. In DNA, the CDR3 is TGTGCCAGCAGTGTAACAGGGTGGGCTGAAGCTTTCTTT. Its translation is CASSVTGWAEAFF.

The chain links TRBV2 to TRBJ2-5; D is unclear. CDR1 and CDR2 (germline): SNHLY, FYNNEI. V lost 8 bases to trimming and J lost 4 bases, with 5 bases between them. This CDR3 has 10 residues. This chain's CDR3 is CASLLETQYF. CDR3 sequence (DNA): TGTGCCAGCCTTTTAGAGACCCAGTACTTC.

The table lists this clonotype with a few counts. This CDR3 reads CASSLGQGLGDNEQFF. The CDR3 DNA reads as TGTGCCAGCAGCTTGGGACAGGGCTTGGGTGACAATGAGCAGTTCTTC. The chain couples TRBV5-4 to TRBJ2-1; 7 bases align to TRBD1. V was pared by 0 bases and J by 5 bases, with 8 bases of the junction left unmatched. CDR3 length equals 16 residues. Germline V gene lookup returns CDR1 SGHNT and CDR2 YYREEE (reference sequence). The full variable domain, rest sourced from reference TRBV5-4 and TRBJ2-1, is ETGVTQSPTHLIKTRGQQVTLRCSSQSGHNTVSWYQQALGQGPQFIFQYYREEENGRGNFPPRFSGLQFPNYSSELNVNALELDDSALYLCASSLGQGLGDNEQFFGPGTRLTVL.

This chain uses TRBV25-1 with TRBJ1-1; TRBD1 aligns across 9 bases. The ends lost 9 bases at V and 6 bases at J; junction bases unmatched: 14. The CDR3 extends over 15 amino acids. The germline V gene encodes CDR1 MGHDK and CDR2 SYGVNS. The CDR3 reads CASRTGAVVVAEAFF. CDR3 DNA sequence: TGTGCCAGTAGGACAGGGGCTGTAGTTGTCGCTGAAGCTTTCTTT.

The chain couples TRBV14 to TRBJ2-2; D remains ambiguous. The CDR3 totals 12 residues. Per germline, CDR1 SGHDN and CDR2 FVKESK. Trimming shortened V by 4 bases and J by 7 bases, and 7 bases separated the two germline ends. DNA for the CDR3: TGTGCCAGCAGCCCGCTAATCGGGGAGCTGTTTTTT. This encodes CASSPLIGELFF. The complete variable domain, with remaining parts taken from reference TRBV14 and TRBJ2-2, reads EAGVTQFPSHSVIEKGQTVTLRCDPISGHDNLYWYRRVMGKEIKFLLHFVKESKQDESGMPNNRFLAERTGGTYSTLKVQPAELEDSGVYFCASSPLIGELFFGEGSRLTVL.

The chain is built from TRBV3-1 and TRBJ1-2, with D tentatively TRBD1 (6 bases). V was shortened by 2 bases and J by 4 bases, with 14 bases between the two germline ends. Looked up from germline, CDR1 is LGHDT and CDR2 is YNNKEL (reference sequence). The CDR3 runs to 15 residues. The CDR3 sequence is CASSQYVGAVYGYTF. In nucleotides, the CDR3 is TGTGCCAGCAGCCAATATGTGGGGGCTGTCTATGGCTACACCTTC.

V and J are TRBV6-2 or TRBV6-3 and TRBJ2-4; D possibly corresponds to TRBD1 (5 bases). Trimming removed 7 bases from V and 6 bases from J, with 10 bases in between. Germline V gene sequence: CDR1 MNHEY, CDR2 SVGEGT. The CDR3 runs 12 residues. CDR3 sequence (DNA): TGTGCCAGCAACACAGGAATAAACATTCAGTACTTC. Translating it yields CASNTGINIQYF.

This chain joins TRBV19 and TRBJ1-4; D unresolved. Looked up from germline, CDR1 is LNHDA and CDR2 is SQIVND (reference sequence). Trimming took off 3 bases at V and 8 bases at J, with 13 bases between the two ends. CDR3 size: 14 residues. The CDR3 reads CASSIDEHKEKLFF. The CDR3, as DNA: TGTGCCAGTAGTATTGATGAACACAAAGAAAAACTGTTTTTT. Full variable domain (missing parts from reference TRBV19 and TRBJ1-4): DGGITQSPKYLFRKEGQNVTLSCEQNLNHDAMYWYRQDPGQGLRLIYYSQIVNDFQKGDIAEGYSVSREKKESFPLTVTSAQKNPTAFYLCASSIDEHKEKLFFGSGTQLSVL.

This chain connects TRBV11-2 to TRBJ1-3; no definite D call. This CDR3 comprises 15 residues. CDR1 is SGHAT, CDR2 FQNNGV, per germline. V gave up 0 bases and J gave up 4 bases, with 10 bases separating them. In DNA form, the CDR3 reads TGTGCCAGCAGCTTAGAATTGTCCGGCGGAAACACCATATATTTT. Translation gives CASSLELSGGNTIYF.

This clonotype was seen a handful of times. V gene TRBV5-5 combines with J gene TRBJ1-2; 8 bases line up with TRBD1. After removal of 5 bases from V and 5 bases from J, the junction contained 23 bases not matched to a gene. Germline CDR1 SGHKS, CDR2 YYEKEE (reference sequence). CDR3 length: 19 amino acids. Here the CDR3 reads CASRPSTRQGRREPYGYTF. CDR3 sequence (DNA): TGTGCCAGCAGGCCAAGTACGAGACAGGGGAGGCGAGAACCTTATGGCTACACCTTC.

A few counts support this clonotype. This chain uses TRBV20-1 with TRBJ1-2; possibly TRBD1 for D (5 bases). V lost 0 bases, J lost 10 bases, and 15 bases lay in between. The length of the CDR3 is 13 residues. Germline V lookup: CDR1 DFQATT, CDR2 SNEGSKA (reference sequence). CDR3 DNA sequence: TGCAGTGCTAGAGATCCAGGGAAGGAGGACTACACCTTC. It specifies CSARDPGKEDYTF.

The CDR3 bases are TGTGCCAGCAGTTTATGGGGAGGGGCCTATGGCTACACCTTC. Amino acids: CASSLWGGAYGYTF. This rearrangement joins TRBV12-3 or TRBV12-4 to TRBJ1-2, with D perhaps TRBD1 (5 bases). This CDR3 has 14 amino acids. Trimming removed 2 bases at V and 4 bases at J, with 11 bases between.